This T cell receptor beta chain was identified during a study of T-cell reconstitution after alpha-beta-depleted transplantation in children (TCRdb year 2016). A note on the overall study: T-cell immune reconstitution after TCRalphabeta/CD19-depleted allogeneic hematopoietic cell transplantation in children was quantitatively tracked in the study by means of TCR repertoire profiling. On the study overall, not on this receptor specifically: In some patients, the high TCRbeta diversity seen at day 60 was put down to recipient T cells and intrathymic progenitors that had survived conditioning. Over subsequent months, a decline in hyperexpanded clone frequencies was noted, and after one year, T-cell counts and TCRbeta diversity were mostly ascribed to newly produced T cells. About two months after transplant, the apparently early recovery of alphabetaT-cell counts reportedly depended on just several hundred clones that had expanded rapidly and came from non-depleted graft cells.

The library came from PCR. Sequenced using an Illumina HiSeq 2500. TCR library preparation used molecular barcoding, with unique molecular identifiers applied to normalize quantification of the TCRbeta repertoire. TCRdb reran the public reads through fastp at Q25 and MiXCR, keeping productive beta chains. Records with the same CDR3 protein are collapsed into one entry carrying the most frequent genes and DNA. Across this sample there are about 1,000,000 distinct CDR3 sequences, with roughly 29% seen only once. Together, the top ten hold roughly 28% of the sample. Per the publication, the treatment or condition label means: allogeneic hematopoietic cell transplantation with graft depleted of TCRalphabeta T cells and CD19 B cells. TCRalphabeta/CD19-depleted allogeneic hematopoietic cell grafts were given to the transplant recipients, all of whom were children. The CDR3, cysteine through phenylalanine, is 14 amino acids long. The retained sequence is limited to the CDR3, 42 bases, with the frame set at the first base. V was cut back by 0 bases and J by 9 bases, leaving a gap of 10 bases between them. CDR1 and CDR2 were assigned from the germline V gene as SGHRS and YFSETQ.

Turning to this clonotype: No cognate antigen has been identified for it. Base-call qualities are not available, and no considerably larger clone is one nucleotide away.

The clonotype originates from a boy less than two years old who had a stem cell transplant for SCID, so the T cells may come from the graft donor. The sample here was PBMCs, mostly from graft donor cells, taken 360 days after TCRalphabeta/CD19-depleted stem cell transplant. The chain links TRBV5-1 with TRBJ1-6; the D gene remains uncertain. The DNA sequence follows: TGCGCCAGCAGCTTGGGGGAATCAGGTTCACCCCTCCACTTT. This is translated as CASSLGESGSPLHF.